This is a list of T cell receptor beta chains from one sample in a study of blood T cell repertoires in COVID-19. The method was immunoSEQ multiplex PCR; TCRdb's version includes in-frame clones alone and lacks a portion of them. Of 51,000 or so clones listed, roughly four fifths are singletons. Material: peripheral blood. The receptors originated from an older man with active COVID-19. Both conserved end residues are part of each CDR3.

cdr3_aa: CASSSAGPGAFF
j_call: TRBJ1-1
v_call: TRBV12-3/TRBV12-4

cdr3_aa: CASSPTGISPLHF
j_call: TRBJ1-6
v_call: TRBV27

cdr3_aa: CASSEDRTTDTQYF
j_call: TRBJ2-3
v_call: TRBV2

cdr3_aa: CASAFEVAGANVLTF
j_call: TRBJ2-6
v_call: TRBV6-5

cdr3_aa: CASSYRDSYTDTQYF
j_call: TRBJ2-3
v_call: TRBV6-5

cdr3_aa: CASSLRAGTGGSSTF
j_call: TRBJ1-2
v_call: TRBV7-2

cdr3_aa: CASSLRIASGGHGELFF
j_call: TRBJ2-2
v_call: TRBV5-1

cdr3_aa: CASSLRGGGEKLFF
j_call: TRBJ1-4
v_call: TRBV7-2

cdr3_aa: CASSQERGADTEAFF
j_call: TRBJ1-1
v_call: TRBV3-1/TRBV3-2

cdr3_aa: CASSDPGEQYF
j_call: TRBJ2-7
v_call: TRBV10-2

cdr3_aa: CASSQDEAYNEQFF
j_call: TRBJ2-1
v_call: TRBV4-1

cdr3_aa: CASSIDRGRQPQHF
j_call: TRBJ1-5
v_call: TRBV7-2

cdr3_aa: CASSPSGAKNIQYF
j_call: TRBJ2-4
v_call: TRBV18

cdr3_aa: CASSARQGTSPLHF
j_call: TRBJ1-6
v_call: TRBV9

cdr3_aa: CASSIKTAQPQHF
j_call: TRBJ1-5
v_call: TRBV19

cdr3_aa: CASSPRARGNGYTF
j_call: TRBJ1-2
v_call: TRBV28

cdr3_aa: CSAGDRVNTEAFF
j_call: TRBJ1-1
v_call: TRBV29-1

cdr3_aa: CASSMGQGYEQYF
j_call: TRBJ2-7
v_call: TRBV19

cdr3_aa: CASSIPEAPQHF
j_call: TRBJ1-5
v_call: TRBV19

cdr3_aa: CASRGPATSYNEQFF
j_call: TRBJ2-1
v_call: TRBV7-2

cdr3_aa: CASSLRQGKGNTIYF
j_call: TRBJ1-3
v_call: TRBV27

cdr3_aa: CASSVGWGDNEKLFF
j_call: TRBJ1-4
v_call: TRBV9

cdr3_aa: CASSHRQSSYEQYF
j_call: TRBJ2-7
v_call: TRBV11-2

cdr3_aa: CSVESGTRPYEQYF
j_call: TRBJ2-7
v_call: TRBV29-1

cdr3_aa: CASSSGQGRTYEQYF
j_call: TRBJ2-7
v_call: TRBV23-1

cdr3_aa: CASSFLQGAKNIQYF
j_call: TRBJ2-4
v_call: TRBV5-1

cdr3_aa: CASSLLGTGGANNEQFF
j_call: TRBJ2-1
v_call: TRBV27

cdr3_aa: CAISDSTNPTGELFF
j_call: TRBJ2-2
v_call: TRBV10-3

cdr3_aa: CSVEDHRGAYNEQFF
j_call: TRBJ2-1
v_call: TRBV29-1

cdr3_aa: CASMAGGTREQYF
j_call: TRBJ2-7
v_call: TRBV7-9

cdr3_aa: CASSQDRLDEQYF
j_call: TRBJ2-7
v_call: TRBV4-3

cdr3_aa: CASSQDAGLRVLGGGYTF
j_call: TRBJ1-2
v_call: TRBV4-1

cdr3_aa: CASSMSSEYNEQFF
j_call: TRBJ2-1
v_call: TRBV19

cdr3_aa: CASSFGDLEIRAKNIQYF
j_call: TRBJ2-4
v_call: TRBV5-4

cdr3_aa: CASCFGEGGTDTQYF
j_call: TRBJ2-3
v_call: TRBV9

cdr3_aa: CAISAGQVGSPLHF
j_call: TRBJ1-6
v_call: TRBV10-3

cdr3_aa: CASSAVLVQETQYF
j_call: TRBJ2-5
v_call: TRBV7-9

cdr3_aa: CASSTPGQLNYGYTF
j_call: TRBJ1-2
v_call: TRBV5-5

cdr3_aa: CASSRRLAGAQETQYF
j_call: TRBJ2-5
v_call: TRBV3-1/TRBV3-2

cdr3_aa: CASSPGTPNEKLFF
j_call: TRBJ1-4
v_call: TRBV9

cdr3_aa: CASSGGQGANQPQHF
j_call: TRBJ1-5
v_call: TRBV5-1

cdr3_aa: CAWSVWGGANTEAFF
j_call: TRBJ1-1
v_call: TRBV30

cdr3_aa: CASSLDRRTYEQYF
j_call: TRBJ2-7
v_call: TRBV6-2/TRBV6-3